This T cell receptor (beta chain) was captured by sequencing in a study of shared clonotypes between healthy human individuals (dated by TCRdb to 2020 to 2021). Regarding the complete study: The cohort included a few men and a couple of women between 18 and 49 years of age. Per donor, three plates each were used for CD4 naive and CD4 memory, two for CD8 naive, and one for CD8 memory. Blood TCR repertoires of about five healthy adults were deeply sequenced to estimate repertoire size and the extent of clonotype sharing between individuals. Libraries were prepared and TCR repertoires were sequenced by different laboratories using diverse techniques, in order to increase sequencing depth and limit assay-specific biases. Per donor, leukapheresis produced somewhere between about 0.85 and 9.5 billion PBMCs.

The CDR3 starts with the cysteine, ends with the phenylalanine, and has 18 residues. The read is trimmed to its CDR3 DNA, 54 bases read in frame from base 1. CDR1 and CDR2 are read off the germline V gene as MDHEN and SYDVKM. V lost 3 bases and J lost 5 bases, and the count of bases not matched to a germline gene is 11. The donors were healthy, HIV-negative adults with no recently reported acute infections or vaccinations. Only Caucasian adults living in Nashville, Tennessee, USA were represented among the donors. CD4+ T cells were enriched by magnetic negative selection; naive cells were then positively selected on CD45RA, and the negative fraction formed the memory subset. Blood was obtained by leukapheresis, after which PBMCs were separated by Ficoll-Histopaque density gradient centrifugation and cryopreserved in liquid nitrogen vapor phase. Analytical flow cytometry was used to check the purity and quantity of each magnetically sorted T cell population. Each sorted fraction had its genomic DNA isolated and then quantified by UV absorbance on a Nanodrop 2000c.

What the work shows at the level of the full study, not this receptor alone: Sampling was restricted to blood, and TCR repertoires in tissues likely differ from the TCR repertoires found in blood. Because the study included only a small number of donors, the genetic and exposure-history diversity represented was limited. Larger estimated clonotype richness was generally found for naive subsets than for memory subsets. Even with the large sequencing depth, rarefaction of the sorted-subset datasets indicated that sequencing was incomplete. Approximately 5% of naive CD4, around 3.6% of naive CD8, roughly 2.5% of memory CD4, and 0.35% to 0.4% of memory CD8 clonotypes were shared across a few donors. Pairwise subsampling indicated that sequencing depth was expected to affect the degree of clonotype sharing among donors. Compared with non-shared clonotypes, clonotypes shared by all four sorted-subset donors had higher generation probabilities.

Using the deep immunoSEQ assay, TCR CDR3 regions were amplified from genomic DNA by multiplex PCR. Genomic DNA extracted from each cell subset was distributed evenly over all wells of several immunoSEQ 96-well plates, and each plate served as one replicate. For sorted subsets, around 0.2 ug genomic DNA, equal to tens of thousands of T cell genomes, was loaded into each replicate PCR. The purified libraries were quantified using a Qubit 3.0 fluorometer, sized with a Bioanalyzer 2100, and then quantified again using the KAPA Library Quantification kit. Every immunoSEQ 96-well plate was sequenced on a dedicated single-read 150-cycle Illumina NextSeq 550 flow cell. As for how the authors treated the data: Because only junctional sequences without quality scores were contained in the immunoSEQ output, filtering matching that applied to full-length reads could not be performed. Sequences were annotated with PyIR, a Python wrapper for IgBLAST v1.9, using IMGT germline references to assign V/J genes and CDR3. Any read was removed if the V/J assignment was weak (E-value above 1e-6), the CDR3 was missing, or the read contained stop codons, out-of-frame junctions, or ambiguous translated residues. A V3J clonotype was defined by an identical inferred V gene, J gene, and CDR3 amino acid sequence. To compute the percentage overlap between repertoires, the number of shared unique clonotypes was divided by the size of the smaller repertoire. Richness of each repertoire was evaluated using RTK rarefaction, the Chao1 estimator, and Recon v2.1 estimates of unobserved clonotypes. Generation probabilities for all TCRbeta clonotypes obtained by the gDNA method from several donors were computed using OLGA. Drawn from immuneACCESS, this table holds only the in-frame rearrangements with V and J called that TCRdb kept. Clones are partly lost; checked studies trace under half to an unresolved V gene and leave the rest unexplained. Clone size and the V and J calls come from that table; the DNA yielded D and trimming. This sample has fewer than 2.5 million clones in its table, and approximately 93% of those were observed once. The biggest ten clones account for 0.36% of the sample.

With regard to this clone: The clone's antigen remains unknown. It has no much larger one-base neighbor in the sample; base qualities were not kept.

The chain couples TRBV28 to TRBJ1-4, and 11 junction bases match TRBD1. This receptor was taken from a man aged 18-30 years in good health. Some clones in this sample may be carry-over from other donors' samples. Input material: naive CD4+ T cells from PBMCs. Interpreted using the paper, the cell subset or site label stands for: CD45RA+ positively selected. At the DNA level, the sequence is TGTGCCAGCAGTTTCATAATAGGAGGGGACAGGGGGAATGAAAAACTGTTTTTT. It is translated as CASSFIIGGDRGNEKLFF.